These 11 T cell receptor beta chains were all obtained from the same sample, sequenced in a study of cytomegalovirus exposure and HLA in healthy donors. A multiplex PCR was run with 60 Vbeta primers and 13 Jbeta primers. Method: immunoSEQ multiplex PCR; TCRdb's copy keeps in-frame clones and lacks some. The table has roughly 240,000 clones, 80% to 90% seen once. Sequencing was performed on PBMCs. The receptors stem from a girl aged 2 to 10 in good health and CMV-seronegative.

This clone was counted only a few times. V usage is TRBV6-5 and J usage is TRBJ2-1, with a tentative D call TRBD2 (5 bases). This CDR3 has 16 amino acids. The germline gives CDR1 MNHEY, CDR2 SVGAGI. Deletions cut 2 bases from V and 9 bases from J, with 20 bases between. CDR3 in DNA: TGTGCCAGCAGTTACGAAACTAGGTCTCATATGGGTGAGCAGTTCTTC. This codes for CASSYETRSHMGEQFF.

This clone was seen more than once but under ten times. The rearrangement links TRBV5-1 to TRBJ2-1; a possible D gene is TRBD2 (5 bases). The length of the CDR3 is 16 residues. Looked up from germline, CDR1 is SGHRS and CDR2 is YFSETQ. V was clipped by 0 bases and J by 6 bases, with 16 bases between them. CDR3 coding DNA: TGCGCCAGCAGCTTGGCGTCGACTATGGGGAGCAATGAGCAGTTCTTC. As protein: CASSLASTMGSNEQFF.

The rearrangement links TRBV11-2 to TRBJ1-1; D is unresolved. V was clipped by 1 base and J by 4 bases, with 10 bases between them. The CDR3 totals 14 residues. Germline assignment: CDR1 SGHAT and CDR2 FQNNGV. The CDR3 DNA reads TGTGCCAGCAGCTTAGTGAGGGAGAGCACTGAAGCTTTCTTT. Its protein product is CASSLVRESTEAFF.

The chain couples TRBV4-2 to TRBJ2-5, with D tentatively TRBD1 (5 bases). V gave up 4 bases and J gave up 5 bases, with 5 bases separating them. Germline CDR1 is LGHNA and CDR2 is YNFKEQ. There are 11 residues in the CDR3. The CDR3: CASSPGETQYF. The CDR3 coding sequence is TGTGCCAGCAGCCCAGGGGAGACCCAGTACTTC.

The CDR3 coding sequence is TGTGCCAGCAGTGAAGAGAGGTTCGGGGGCAATCAGCCCCAGCATTTT. Amino acids: CASSEERFGGNQPQHF. The chain links TRBV6-1 to TRBJ1-5; D gene uncertain. Germline CDR1 MNHNS, CDR2 SASEGT. The CDR3 is made up of 16 amino acids. V shed 1 base and J shed 2 bases, with 12 bases lying between them.

The chain links TRBV19 to TRBJ1-5; D is possibly TRBD1 (5 bases). V lost 5 bases to trimming and J lost 5 bases, with 10 bases between them. Germline CDR1 reads LNHDA; CDR2 reads SQIVND (reference sequence). This CDR3 comprises 13 residues. DNA for the CDR3: TGTGCCAGTAGTTTCAGGGCTCATCAGCCCCAGCATTTT. It translates to CASSFRAHQPQHF.

The CDR3 loop is CASSESLRGLYEQYF. The DNA of the CDR3 is TGTGCCAGCAGTGAAAGTCTCAGGGGGCTGTACGAGCAGTACTTC. The V gene is TRBV2, the J gene TRBJ2-7, with 8 bases aligning to TRBD1. Germline CDR1 SNHLY, CDR2 FYNNEI. The CDR3 spans 15 residues. V shed 2 bases and J 4 bases; nucleotides not matched to a gene: 7.

V usage is TRBV6-5 and J usage is TRBJ1-2; perhaps TRBD1 as D (5 bases). V was cut by 8 bases and J by 7 bases, with 17 bases left in between. Germline loops: CDR1 MNHEY, CDR2 SVGAGI. The CDR3 extends over 13 amino acids. The CDR3 protein is CASALGGSIGYTF. CDR3 in DNA: TGTGCCAGCGCTCTCGGGGGGTCCATTGGCTACACCTTC.

The V gene is TRBV5-4, the J gene TRBJ2-3; 8 bases map to TRBD2. The CDR3 is made up of 16 amino acids. With 1 base clipped from V and 2 bases from J, the junction kept 6 bases outside the gene matches. Germline assignment: CDR1 SGHNT and CDR2 YYREEE (reference sequence). The CDR3 here is CASSLKTSAITDTQYF. The CDR3 DNA reads as TGTGCCAGCAGCTTGAAGACTAGCGCGATCACAGATACGCAGTATTTT.

The chain joins TRBV10-2 to TRBJ2-7; D perhaps matches TRBD2 (5 bases). The CDR3 is 13 residues long. Trimming stripped 7 bases from V and 2 bases from J, with 12 bases between. CDR1 and CDR2 (germline): WSHSY, SAAADI. DNA for the CDR3: TGCGCCAGCAACAGCTTCGGGACCTACGAGCAGTACTTC. Encoded protein: CASNSFGTYEQYF.

The chain has TRBV13 and TRBJ2-7; 11 bases are a match to TRBD2. V lost 4 bases, J lost 4 bases, and 9 bases stayed unmatched. There are 16 residues in the CDR3. In germline, CDR1 is PRHDT, CDR2 FYEKMQ (reference sequence). CDR3 region: CASSSRTSGSNYEQYF. The CDR3 DNA reads TGTGCCAGCAGCTCGCGTACTAGCGGGAGTAATTACGAGCAGTACTTC.